This T cell receptor (beta chain) derives from a study of cytomegalovirus exposure and HLA in healthy donors. Study-wide findings and caveats: Rates of TCR association differed by HLA locus in a later analysis, with DRB1 highest and HLA-C lowest. TCR beta sequences reportedly predicted most subjects' HLA-A and HLA-B alleles accurately. Versus the approximately 700-donor mean, an Asian-associated ancestry cluster reportedly showed fewer N-insertions in a later analysis. In presence/absence analyses, roughly uniform sequencing depth across donors was assumed.

The PCR contained 60 Vbeta and 13 Jbeta primers. Sequencing used immunoSEQ multiplex PCR; TCRdb keeps in-frame clones, though not all of them. The sample includes 95,000 to 150,000 clones, approximately 84% of them seen just once. The germline gives CDR1 SQVTM, CDR2 ANQGSEA. Trimming cost V 3 bases and J 10 bases; bases outside gene matches: 6. The CDR3 spans 12 residues. Worth noting for this clone: Antigen specificity is unknown.

This receptor was obtained from a man aged 45-65 years in good health and CMV-seronegative. The J gene is TRBJ2-1, the V gene TRBV29-1; 7 nucleotides agree with TRBD1. Material: PBMCs. The CDR3 DNA follows: TGCAGCGTTGATGAAAGGACAGGCGAGCAGTTCTTC. Translating gives CSVDERTGEQFF.